These 24 T cell receptor beta chains were all obtained from the same sample, sequenced in a study of T cells in Graves' hyperthyroidism and ophthalmopathy. Amplified TCR beta CDR3 regions derived from RNA transcripts. An initial round of RT-PCR targeting the TCR CDR3 relied on the HTBI primer set. MiXCR, run by TCRdb on the multiplex PCR reads, gives a single entry per CDR3 protein. The sample lists roughly 660,000 distinct CDR3 sequences, roughly a sixth occurring once. The material sequenced was blood. The receptor set was obtained from a man aged 45 to 65 with Graves' hyperthyroidism.

This clonotype has ten or more counts. The chain employs TRBV28 and TRBJ1-1; perhaps TRBD1 as D (6 bases). V was trimmed by 5 bases and J by 6 bases, leaving 13 bases between them. The germline V gene has CDR1 MDHEN and CDR2 SYDVKM. The CDR3 consists of 13 residues. The CDR3 nucleotides read TGTGCCAGCAGTAAAACCAGGGGCTCTGAAGCTTTCTTT. Translating it yields CASSKTRGSEAFF. Based on the CDR3 plus reference TRBV28 and TRBJ1-1, the full variable domain is DVKVTQSSRYLVKRTGEKVFLECVQDMDHENMFWYRQDPGLGLRLIYFSYDVKMKEKGDIPEGYSVSREKKERFSLILESASTNQTSMYLCASSKTRGSEAFFGQGTRLTVV.

Ten or more counts support this clonotype. This chain connects TRBV19 to TRBJ1-5; 7 positions agree with TRBD1. The CDR3 spans 12 residues. Trimming took 9 bases from V and 7 from J; bases not matched to a gene: 6. CDR1 and CDR2 from the germline V gene are LNHDA and SQIVND (reference sequence). The CDR3 nucleotides read TGTGCCAGCCGACAGGGTTCACAGCCCCAGCATTTT. It specifies CASRQGSQPQHF.

This clonotype was found many times. CDR3 in amino acids: CASNSMTRGTGELFF. The DNA of the CDR3 is TGTGCCAGCAATTCAATGACCAGAGGCACCGGGGAGCTGTTTTTT. J is TRBJ2-2 and V is TRBV12-3 or TRBV12-4; unclear D gene. The ends were cut back, 7 bases at V and 4 bases at J, with 16 bases in the middle. The CDR3 runs to 15 residues.

The table lists this clonotype with a few counts. The rearrangement joins TRBV5-8 to TRBJ2-2; D uncertain. CDR1 is SGHTS and CDR2 is YDEGEE in the germline V gene. The CDR3 is 15 amino acids. V dropped 2 bases and J dropped 2 bases, with 10 bases sitting between them. The chain's CDR3 is CASSFRLSNTGELFF. In nucleotides, the CDR3 is TGTGCCAGCAGCTTTCGCTTGAGTAACACCGGGGAGCTGTTTTTT.

This clonotype was counted between two and nine times. CDR3 sequence (DNA): TGCAGTGCTAGAGCTGAAGGGGACTCCCTGGCGCAGTATTTT. Protein product: CSARAEGDSLAQYF. The J gene is TRBJ2-3, the V gene TRBV20-1, with D possibly matching TRBD2 (6 bases). Trimming removed 1 base from V and 10 bases from J, with 18 bases in between. CDR1 is DFQATT and CDR2 is SNEGSKA in the germline V gene (reference sequence). The CDR3 spans 14 residues.

This clonotype was picked up one time. A clone one base away is much larger, so this may be a read error. The chain couples TRBV27 to TRBJ1-4; D gene unclear. Per germline, CDR1 MNHEY and CDR2 SMNVEV (reference sequence). The length of the CDR3 is 13 residues. Trimming pared 2 bases from V and 4 bases from J, leaving 5 bases between. Here the CDR3 reads CASSLGVNEKLFF. CDR3 sequence (DNA): TGTGCCAGCAGTTTAGGGGTTAATGAAAAACTGTTTTTT.

This clonotype was detected ten times or more. The chain carries TRBV12-3 or TRBV12-4 and TRBJ1-1; D gene uncertain. The CDR3 is 14 amino acids. Trimming removed 6 bases at V and 0 bases at J, with 11 bases between. CDR3 region: CASSALGMNTEAFF. CDR3 nucleotide sequence: TGTGCCAGCAGCGCACTTGGTATGAACACTGAAGCTTTCTTT.

At least ten counts were recorded for this clonotype. This sequence joins TRBV19 and TRBJ1-1; D is uncertain. Germline CDR1 and CDR2: LNHDA and SQIVND (reference sequence). The ends were cut back, 3 bases at V and 1 base at J, with 6 bases in the middle. This CDR3 contains 13 residues. The CDR3 loop reads CASSISGNTEAFF. For the CDR3, the DNA is TGTGCCAGTAGTATTTCCGGGAACACTGAAGCTTTCTTT.

This clonotype was picked up many times. The rearrangement uses TRBV24-1 and TRBJ2-5; 8 nucleotides agree with TRBD1. The CDR3 is 16 residues long. Looked up from germline, CDR1 is KGHDR and CDR2 is SFDVKD. The junction had 16 bases not matched to a gene; V was cut back by 9 bases and J by 5 bases. The CDR3 sequence: CATGPGGQGGRETQYF. The CDR3 coding sequence is TGTGCCACCGGACCCGGTGGACAGGGTGGTCGGGAGACCCAGTACTTC.

The table lists this clonotype with many counts. This chain joins TRBV2 and TRBJ2-2, with D hard to call. The CDR3 has 13 amino acids. With 1 base removed from V and 5 bases from J, the gap between germline ends came to 5 bases. The V gene's germline CDR1 is SNHLY and CDR2 FYNNEI. The CDR3 DNA reads TGTGCCAGCAGTGAAGGTGGAACCGGGGAGCTGTTTTTT. This encodes CASSEGGTGELFF.

Only a few counts were recorded for this clonotype. This rearrangement joins TRBV5-1 to TRBJ1-1, with a possible D match to TRBD1 (5 bases). There are 13 residues in the CDR3. Trimming left V 0 bases short and J 10 bases short, with 13 bases between. Germline CDR1 reads SGHRS; CDR2 reads YFSETQ. Here the CDR3 reads CASSLVLGERAFF. In DNA, the CDR3 is TGCGCCAGCAGCTTGGTTCTAGGGGAACGAGCTTTCTTT.

This clonotype has at least ten counts. The CDR3, as DNA: TGCAGCGTCTCGGAGCTTGGCTACACCTTC. This gives the protein CSVSELGYTF. The chain couples TRBV29-1 to TRBJ1-2; D uncertain. The V and J ends lost 6 bases and 7 bases respectively, with 9 bases between them. This CDR3 contains 10 residues. The germline V gene has CDR1 SQVTM and CDR2 ANQGSEA.

This chain joins TRBV20-1 and TRBJ2-1; D not certain. The CDR3 is 13 residues long. V was clipped by 3 bases and J by 4 bases, with 10 bases between them. Germline-derived CDR1 and CDR2 are DFQATT and SNEGSKA (reference sequence). The CDR3 spells CSARGLVYNEQFF. For the CDR3, the DNA is TGCAGTGCTAGGGGATTGGTTTACAATGAGCAGTTCTTC.

The gene calls are TRBV28 and TRBJ2-7; D is unresolved. Germline V gives CDR1 MDHEN, CDR2 SYDVKM. V lost 4 bases and J lost 11, with 15 bases in between. The CDR3 extends over 12 amino acids. The CDR3 sequence is CASSSYTEIEYF. The CDR3 region has the DNA TGTGCCAGCAGTTCATACACGGAGATTGAGTACTTC. Full variable domain (missing parts from reference TRBV28 and TRBJ2-7): DVKVTQSSRYLVKRTGEKVFLECVQDMDHENMFWYRQDPGLGLRLIYFSYDVKMKEKGDIPEGYSVSREKKERFSLILESASTNQTSMYLCASSSYTEIEYFGPGTRLTVT.

In this sample, this clonotype turned up many times. This CDR3 is CASRRTGMDTEAFF. CDR3 coding DNA: TGTGCCAGCAGGAGGACAGGGATGGACACTGAAGCTTTCTTT. The rearrangement links TRBV12-3 or TRBV12-4 to TRBJ1-1; 8 bases are shared with TRBD1. V lost 6 bases and J lost 3; bases outside the gene matches: 6. CDR3 length: 14 amino acids.

J is TRBJ1-2 and V is TRBV12-3 or TRBV12-4; a possible D gene is TRBD1 (6 bases). CDR3 length equals 15 residues. Trimming cost V 5 bases and J 1 base, with 14 bases left between them. CDR3 residues: CASSPTPDSNYGYTF. The CDR3 nucleotides are TGTGCCAGCAGTCCTACCCCGGACAGTAACTATGGCTACACCTTC.

The V gene is TRBV20-1, the J gene TRBJ2-6, with 7 nucleotides matching TRBD1. The CDR3 consists of 15 residues. The J segment lost 4 bases and the V segment lost 3 bases, leaving 6 bases of the junction unmatched. Germline CDR1 DFQATT, CDR2 SNEGSKA (reference sequence). CDR3 loop: CSASPTGTGANVLTF. For the CDR3, the DNA is TGCAGTGCTAGTCCGACAGGGACCGGGGCCAACGTCCTGACTTTC.

This clonotype was detected many times. The chain carries TRBV24-1 and TRBJ1-4; D uncertain. The ends were cut back, 2 bases at V and 8 bases at J, with 14 bases in the middle. The CDR3 has 15 amino acids. CDR1 and CDR2 from the germline V gene are KGHDR and SFDVKD. CDR3 sequence (DNA): TGTGCCACCAGTGATTGGTCCTTGACGGGGGAAAAACTGTTTTTT. It is translated as CATSDWSLTGEKLFF.

This clonotype appeared many times. This chain joins TRBV11-2 and TRBJ2-7; TRBD2 aligns across 8 bases. Germline loops: CDR1 SGHAT, CDR2 FQNNGV. This CDR3 is 15 amino acids long. J was trimmed by 5 bases and V by 0 bases; bases with no gene match: 6. CDR3 in DNA: TGTGCCAGCAGCTTAGAGGGATTAGCGGGACACGAGCAGTACTTC. This translates into CASSLEGLAGHEQYF.

This clonotype was observed at least ten times. The rearrangement joins TRBV9 to TRBJ2-3; D not resolved. Trimming removed 4 bases from V and 4 bases from J, with 16 bases in between. The CDR3 length is 15 residues. The germline CDR1 and CDR2 sequences are SGDLS and YYNGEE. The CDR3 region has the DNA TGTGCCAGCAGCAGTATGAGGACCGGAGCAGATACGCAGTATTTT. Translated, it gives CASSSMRTGADTQYF.

The sample holds many counts of this clonotype. The chain combines TRBV9 with TRBJ2-1; no firm D call. V was cut by 0 bases and J by 3 bases, with 10 bases left in between. The germline CDR1 and CDR2 sequences are SGDLS and YYNGEE. The CDR3 extends over 15 amino acids. The CDR3 spells CASSVDSLIYNEQFF. CDR3 sequence (DNA): TGTGCCAGCAGCGTAGATAGCTTAATCTACAATGAGCAGTTCTTC.

This clonotype was seen at least ten times. This chain uses TRBV2 with TRBJ2-7, with 15 bases lining up with TRBD2. Germline V gene data show CDR1 as SNHLY and CDR2 as FYNNEI. CDR3 length: 16 residues. Germline trimming cut 6 bases from V and 4 bases from J; bases unmatched to any gene: 7. The CDR3 loop reads CASSLGLAGGLYEQYF. The CDR3 DNA sequence: TGTGCCAGCAGCCTCGGACTAGCGGGAGGGCTGTACGAGCAGTACTTC. Looking up the rest from reference TRBV2 and TRBJ2-7 gives the full variable domain: EPEVTQTPSHQVTQMGQEVILRCVPISNHLYFYWYRQILGQKVEFLVSFYNNEISEKSEIFDDQFSVERPDGSNFTLKIRSTKLEDSAMYFCASSLGLAGGLYEQYFGPGTRLTVT.

This clonotype was recorded a few times. The chain couples TRBV19 to TRBJ2-7, with D perhaps matching TRBD1 (6 bases). Germline V gene sequence: CDR1 LNHDA, CDR2 SQIVND (reference sequence). The CDR3 has 15 amino acids. Trimming pared 4 bases from V and 1 base from J, leaving 14 bases between. This chain's CDR3 is CASSNPGDPSYEQYF. In DNA form, the CDR3 reads TGTGCCAGTAGTAACCCAGGGGACCCATCCTACGAGCAGTACTTC.

This clonotype occurred many times. This CDR3 reads CASERGSNEKLFF. The CDR3 DNA sequence: TGTGCCAGTGAAAGGGGGTCTAATGAAAAACTGTTTTTT. The chain couples TRBV28 to TRBJ1-4, with D possibly matching TRBD1 (6 bases). The CDR3 loop spans 13 amino acids. Germline V gene sequence: CDR1 MDHEN, CDR2 SYDVKM. Between the trimmed V and J ends, which lost 9 bases and 3 bases, there was a span of 11 bases. Together with reference TRBV28 and TRBJ1-4, the CDR3 gives the full variable domain: DVKVTQSSRYLVKRTGEKVFLECVQDMDHENMFWYRQDPGLGLRLIYFSYDVKMKEKGDIPEGYSVSREKKERFSLILESASTNQTSMYLCASERGSNEKLFFGSGTQLSVL.